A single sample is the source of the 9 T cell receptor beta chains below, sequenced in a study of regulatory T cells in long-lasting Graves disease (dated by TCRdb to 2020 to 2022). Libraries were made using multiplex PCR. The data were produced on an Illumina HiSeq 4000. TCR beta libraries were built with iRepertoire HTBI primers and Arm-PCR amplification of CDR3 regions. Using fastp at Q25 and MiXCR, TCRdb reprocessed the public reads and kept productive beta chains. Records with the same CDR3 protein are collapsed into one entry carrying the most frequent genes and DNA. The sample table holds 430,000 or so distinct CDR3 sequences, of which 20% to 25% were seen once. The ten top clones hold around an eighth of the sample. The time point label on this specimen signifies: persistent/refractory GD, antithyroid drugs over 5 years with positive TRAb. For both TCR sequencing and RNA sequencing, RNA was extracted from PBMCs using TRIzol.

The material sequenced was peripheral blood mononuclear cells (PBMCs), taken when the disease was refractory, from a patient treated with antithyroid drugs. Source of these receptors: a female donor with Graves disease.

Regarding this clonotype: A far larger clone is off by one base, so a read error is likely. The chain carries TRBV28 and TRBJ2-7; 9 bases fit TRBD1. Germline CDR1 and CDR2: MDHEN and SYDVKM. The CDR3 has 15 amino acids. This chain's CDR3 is CASRPGQGSSYEQCF. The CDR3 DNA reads TGTGCCAGCAGGCCCGGACAGGGGAGCTCCTACGAGCAGTGCTTC.

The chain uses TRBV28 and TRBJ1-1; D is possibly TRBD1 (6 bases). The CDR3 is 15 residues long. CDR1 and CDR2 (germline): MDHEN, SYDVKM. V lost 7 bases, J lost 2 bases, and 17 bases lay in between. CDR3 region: CASNFPQGPNTEAFF. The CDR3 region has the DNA TGTGCCAGCAATTTCCCCCAGGGGCCTAACACTGAAGCTTTCTTT.

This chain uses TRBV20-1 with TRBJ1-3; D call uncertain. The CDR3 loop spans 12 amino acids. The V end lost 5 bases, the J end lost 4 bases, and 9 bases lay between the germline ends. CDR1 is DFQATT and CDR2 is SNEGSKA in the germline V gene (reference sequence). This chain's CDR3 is CSAPYIGNTIYF. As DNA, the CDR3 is TGCAGTGCTCCGTATATCGGAAACACCATATATTTT.

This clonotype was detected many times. The CDR3 coding sequence is TGTGCCAGTAGTACTGGGACAGGGCCCGGGGAGCTGTTTTTT. Protein product: CASSTGTGPGELFF. The rearrangement links TRBV19 to TRBJ2-2; TRBD1 aligns across 9 bases. The CDR3 is 14 amino acids. V shed 4 bases and J 6 bases; nucleotides not matched to a gene: 3. CDR1 and CDR2 from the germline V gene are LNHDA and SQIVND (reference sequence).

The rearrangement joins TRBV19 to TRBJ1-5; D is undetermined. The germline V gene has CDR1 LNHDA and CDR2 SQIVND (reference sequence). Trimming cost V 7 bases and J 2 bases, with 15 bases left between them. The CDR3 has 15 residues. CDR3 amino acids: CASTQLIRGNQPQHF. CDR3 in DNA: TGTGCCAGTACCCAATTGATAAGGGGCAATCAGCCCCAGCATTTT.

CDR3 residues: CASSLRGRAGTDTQYF. Written as DNA, the CDR3 is TGTGCCAGCAGTTTACGCGGGAGGGCCGGCACAGATACGCAGTATTTT. The genes are TRBV28 and TRBJ2-3, with 9 bases fitting TRBD2. The CDR3 covers 16 residues. The germline CDR1 and CDR2 sequences are MDHEN and SYDVKM. The V and J ends lost 2 bases and 1 base, in that order; junction bases with no gene match: 4.

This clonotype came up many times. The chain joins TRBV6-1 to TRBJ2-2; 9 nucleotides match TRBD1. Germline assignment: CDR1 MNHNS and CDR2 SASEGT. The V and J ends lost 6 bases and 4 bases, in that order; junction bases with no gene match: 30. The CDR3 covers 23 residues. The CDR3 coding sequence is TGTGCCAGCAGCAACACTGTGGGGACCCGGGACAGGGCGTCCACTTACGGCACCGGGGAGCTGTTTTTT. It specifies CASSNTVGTRDRASTYGTGELFF.

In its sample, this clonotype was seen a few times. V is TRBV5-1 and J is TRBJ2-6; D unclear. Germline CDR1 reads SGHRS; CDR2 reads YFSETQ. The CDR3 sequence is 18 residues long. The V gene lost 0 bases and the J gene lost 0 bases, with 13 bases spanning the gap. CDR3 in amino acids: CASSLAAGTFSGANVLTF. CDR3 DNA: TGCGCCAGCAGCTTGGCGGCAGGTACATTCTCTGGGGCCAACGTCCTGACTTTC.

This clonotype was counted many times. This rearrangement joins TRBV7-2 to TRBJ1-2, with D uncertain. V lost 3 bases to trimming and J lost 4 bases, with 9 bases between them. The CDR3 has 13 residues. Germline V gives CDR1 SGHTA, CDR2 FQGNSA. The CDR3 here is CASSFMSGYGYTF. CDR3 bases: TGTGCCAGCAGCTTTATGAGTGGCTATGGCTACACCTTC. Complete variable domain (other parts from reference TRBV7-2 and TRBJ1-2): GAGVSQSPSNKVTEKGKDVELRCDPISGHTALYWYRQSLGQGLEFLIYFQGNSAPDKSGLPSDRFSAERTGGSVSTLTIQRTQQEDSAVYLCASSFMSGYGYTFGSGTRLTVV.